This T cell receptor (beta chain) was observed in a study of beta chain features in type 1 diabetes. Deletions cut 6 bases from V and 0 bases from J, with 11 bases between. The CDR3 has 15 residues. The germline V gene has CDR1 ENHRY and CDR2 SYGVKD. The study's findings and limits: A definitive answer on HLA type influencing TCRB rearrangement was not reached here.

This clone was detected only a few times. Its antigen is unidentified. Expressed TCRB transcripts got sequenced, as all isolated RNA was reverse transcribed. Mean read depth for naive, central memory and regulatory T cell samples was approximately 3.57 million reads. Some clones are missing from TCRdb's copy, which holds only in-frame ones; the method was immunoSEQ multiplex PCR. The sample contains 810,000 or so clones, roughly a sixth of which appear only once. The sequenced sample consisted of naive CD4+ T cells from blood. The clonotype comes from a young woman in good health. The rearrangement joins TRBV10-3 to TRBJ2-2; D is possibly TRBD2 (5 bases). The CDR3, as DNA: TGTGCCATCAGGGAGGCGGTCGCGAACACCGGGGAGCTGTTTTTT. Protein sequence: CAIREAVANTGELFF.